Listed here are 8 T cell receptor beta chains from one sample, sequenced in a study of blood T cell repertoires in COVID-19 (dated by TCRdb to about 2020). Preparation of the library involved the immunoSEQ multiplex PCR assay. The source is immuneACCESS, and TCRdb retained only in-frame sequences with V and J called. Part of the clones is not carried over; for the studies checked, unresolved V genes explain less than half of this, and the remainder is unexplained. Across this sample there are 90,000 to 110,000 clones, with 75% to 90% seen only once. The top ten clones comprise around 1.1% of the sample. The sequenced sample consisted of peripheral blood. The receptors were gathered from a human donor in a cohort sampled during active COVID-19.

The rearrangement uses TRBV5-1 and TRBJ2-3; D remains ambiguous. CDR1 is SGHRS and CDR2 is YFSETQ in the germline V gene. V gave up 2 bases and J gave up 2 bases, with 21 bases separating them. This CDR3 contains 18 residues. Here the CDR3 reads CASSLITQLDIYTDTQYF. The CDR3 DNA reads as TGCGCCAGCAGCTTAATTACCCAACTCGATATCTACACAGATACGCAGTATTTT. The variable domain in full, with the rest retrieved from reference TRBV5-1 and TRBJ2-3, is KAGVTQTPRYLIKTRGQQVTLSCSPISGHRSVSWYQQTPGQGLQFLFEYFSETQRNKGNFPGRFSGRQFSNSRSEMNVSTLELGDSALYLCASSLITQLDIYTDTQYFGPGTRLTVL.

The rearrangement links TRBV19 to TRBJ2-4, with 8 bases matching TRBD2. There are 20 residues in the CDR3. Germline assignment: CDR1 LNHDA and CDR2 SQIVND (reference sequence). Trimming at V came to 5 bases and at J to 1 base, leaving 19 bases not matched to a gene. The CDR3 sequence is CASSPGGGAGTRAAKNIQYF. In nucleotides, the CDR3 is TGTGCCAGTAGTCCCGGGGGGGGAGCCGGGACTAGGGCGGCCAAAAACATTCAGTACTTC. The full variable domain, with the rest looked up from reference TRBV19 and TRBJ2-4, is DGGITQSPKYLFRKEGQNVTLSCEQNLNHDAMYWYRQDPGQGLRLIYYSQIVNDFQKGDIAEGYSVSREKKESFPLTVTSAQKNPTAFYLCASSPGGGAGTRAAKNIQYFGAGTRLSVL.

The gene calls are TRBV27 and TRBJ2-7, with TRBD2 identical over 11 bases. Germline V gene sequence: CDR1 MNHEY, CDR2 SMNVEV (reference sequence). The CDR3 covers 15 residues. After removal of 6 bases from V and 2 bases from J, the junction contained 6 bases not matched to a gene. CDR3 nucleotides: TGTGCCAGCAGCATAGCGGGGGGGCTCCCCTACGAGCAGTACTTC. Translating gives CASSIAGGLPYEQYF.

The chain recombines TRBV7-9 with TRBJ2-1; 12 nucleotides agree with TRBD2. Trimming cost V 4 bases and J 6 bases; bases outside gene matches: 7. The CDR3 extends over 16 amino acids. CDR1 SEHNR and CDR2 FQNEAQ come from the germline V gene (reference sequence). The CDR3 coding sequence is TGTGCCAGCAGCTCAAGGAGGACTAGCGGGGCCAATGAGCAGTTCTTC. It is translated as CASSSRRTSGANEQFF.

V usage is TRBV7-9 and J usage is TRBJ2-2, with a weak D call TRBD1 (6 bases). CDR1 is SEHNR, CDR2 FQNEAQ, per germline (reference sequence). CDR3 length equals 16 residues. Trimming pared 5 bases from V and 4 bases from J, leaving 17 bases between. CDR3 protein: CASSQEAGAFTGELFF. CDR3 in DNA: TGTGCCAGCAGCCAGGAGGCAGGGGCATTCACCGGGGAGCTGTTTTTT.

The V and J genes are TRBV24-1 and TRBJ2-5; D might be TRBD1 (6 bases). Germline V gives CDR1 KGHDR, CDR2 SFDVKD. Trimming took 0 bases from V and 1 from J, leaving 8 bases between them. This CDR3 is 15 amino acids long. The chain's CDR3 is CATSDLTRGQETQYF. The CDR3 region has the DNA TGTGCCACCAGTGATTTGACCAGGGGCCAAGAGACCCAGTACTTC.

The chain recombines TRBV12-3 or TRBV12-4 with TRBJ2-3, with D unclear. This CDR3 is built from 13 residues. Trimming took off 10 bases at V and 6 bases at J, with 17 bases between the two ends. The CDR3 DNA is TGTGCCACCCAACTCACCCTCCCGGATACGCAGTATTTT. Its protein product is CATQLTLPDTQYF.

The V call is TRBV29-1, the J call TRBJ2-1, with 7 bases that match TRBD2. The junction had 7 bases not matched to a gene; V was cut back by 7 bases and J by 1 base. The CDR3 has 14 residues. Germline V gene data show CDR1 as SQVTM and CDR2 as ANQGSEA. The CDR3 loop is CSGFKAGSYNEQFF. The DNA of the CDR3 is TGCAGCGGTTTCAAAGCGGGGTCCTACAATGAGCAGTTCTTC.